The subject of this entry is one T cell receptor beta chain. Its antigen is not known. V gave up 6 bases and J gave up 2 bases; unmatched junction bases: 4. CDR1 is SQVTM, CDR2 ANQGSEA, per germline. The CDR3 sequence is 14 residues long. Assay: immunoSEQ multiplex PCR; the TCRdb copy retains only in-frame clones and omits some. Seen here are more than 95,000 clones, 85% to 95% observed once, and the top ten hold around 0.84%. This record comes from a study of OX40 agonist ivuxolimab in advanced cancers. General study points: No antigen was identified for the clonally expanded peripheral T cells. Patients who responded partially at 0.1-3.0 mg/kg showed clonal expansion ranking among the lowest. Within 6 weeks, CD4+ and CD8+ blood T cells expanded clonally at 0.1 to 3.0 mg/kg.

The sequences come from CD4+ or CD8+ T cells sorted from blood, collected in a trial of the OX40 agonist ivuxolimab. The receptor's source is an adult with an advanced solid tumor such as melanoma, head and neck, liver or kidney cancer. The chain recombines TRBV29-1 with TRBJ2-7; 13 positions agree with TRBD2. CDR3 region: CSVAGLAGTYEQYF. The DNA of the CDR3 is TGCAGCGTGGCGGGACTAGCGGGAACCTACGAGCAGTACTTC.